These 28 T cell receptor beta chains came from one sample sequenced in a study of T cell responses to AZD1222 COVID-19 vaccine. Using immunoSEQ multiplex PCR, the repertoire was profiled, and TCRdb retains in-frame clones only, with some absent. This table holds more than 95,000 clones, approximately 83% found once. The specimen comprised peripheral blood, sampled on day 0 of MenACWY control vaccination. The receptors derive from an adult in good health.

This CDR3 reads CARSSPEVRNYEQYF. CDR3 coding DNA: TGTGCCAGAAGCTCCCCCGAAGTTCGGAACTACGAGCAGTACTTC. V usage is TRBV5-3 and J usage is TRBJ2-7; D gene ambiguous. TRBV5-3 falls under the ORF class, with uncertain function. The CDR3 sequence is 15 residues long. Trimming removed 3 bases from V and 3 bases from J, with 16 bases in between.

The chain recombines TRBV18 with TRBJ2-2; the D is unclear. The CDR3 is made up of 13 amino acids. V was trimmed by 6 bases and J by 7 bases, leaving 12 bases between them. Germline V gene sequence: CDR1 KGHSH, CDR2 LQKENI. CDR3 sequence (DNA): TGTGCCAGCTCCCCAAACCCGGGCGGGGAGCTGTTTTTT. Translating it yields CASSPNPGGELFF.

The DNA of the CDR3 is TGTGCCATCAGTGACCCCGGGACAGGGGGGCACAATGAGCAGTTCTTC. Translating it yields CAISDPGTGGHNEQFF. The rearrangement links TRBV10-3 to TRBJ2-1; 11 bases agree with TRBD1. Germline CDR1 reads ENHRY; CDR2 reads SYGVKD. The CDR3 is 16 residues long. V was clipped by 3 bases and J by 5 bases; unmatched bases: 6.

The chain recombines TRBV28 with TRBJ1-2; 12 nucleotides match TRBD1. Germline CDR1 reads MDHEN; CDR2 reads SYDVKM. The CDR3 contains 16 residues. J gave up 8 bases and V 5 bases, and 12 bases lay outside the gene matches. The CDR3 nucleotides are TGTGCCAGCAGTCCTCTGCCCGGGACAGGGGGCCGGGGCTACACCTTC. Amino acid sequence: CASSPLPGTGGRGYTF.

DNA for the CDR3: TGTGCCAGCAGCCTCCAGGGAAGGACTGAAGCTTTCTTT. Translation: CASSLQGRTEAFF. The rearrangement uses TRBV27 and TRBJ1-1; weak D call: TRBD1 (5 bases). This CDR3 region has 13 residues. The V gene lost 6 bases and the J gene lost 5 bases, with 13 bases spanning the gap. The germline gives CDR1 MNHEY, CDR2 SMNVEV (reference sequence).

The chain has TRBV7-9 and TRBJ2-3; TRBD2 might be the D (6 bases). CDR3 length equals 14 residues. CDR1 is SEHNR, CDR2 FQNEAQ, per germline (reference sequence). V was pared by 2 bases and J by 3 bases, with 9 bases between. CDR3 in DNA: TGTGCCAGCAGCTTACTAGGGACTACAGATACGCAGTATTTT. This gives the protein CASSLLGTTDTQYF.

This clone has only a few counts. The chain combines TRBV28 with TRBJ1-6; weak D call: TRBD1 (5 bases). This CDR3 contains 19 residues. V was shortened by 3 bases and J by 0 bases, with 18 bases between the two germline ends. Looked up from germline, CDR1 is MDHEN and CDR2 is SYDVKM. The DNA for the CDR3 is TGTGCCAGCAGTTTGTTCTGGGCAGGGCGAAGCTCCTATAATTCACCCCTCCACTTT. Translating gives CASSLFWAGRSSYNSPLHF.

The chain recombines TRBV28 with TRBJ1-2; D not resolved. The CDR3 sequence is 13 residues long. Deletions cut 3 bases from V and 5 bases from J, with 10 bases between. Germline CDR1 MDHEN, CDR2 SYDVKM. The CDR3 spells CASSFSAGYGYTF. DNA for the CDR3: TGTGCCAGCAGTTTTTCGGCCGGGTATGGCTACACCTTC.

This CDR3 reads CASSWGNRGIQETQYF. The CDR3 DNA sequence: TGTGCCAGCAGCTGGGGAAATCGGGGGATCCAAGAGACCCAGTACTTC. The V call is TRBV7-6, the J call TRBJ2-5; TRBD2 might be the D (6 bases). V gave up 4 bases and J gave up 1 base, with 16 bases separating them. CDR3 length: 16 residues. Germline values: CDR1 SGHVS, CDR2 FNYEAQ.

The chain carries TRBV7-2 and TRBJ2-7, with TRBD1 identical over 9 bases. Germline V gene sequence: CDR1 SGHTA, CDR2 FQGNSA. V was clipped by 7 bases and J by 3 bases; unmatched bases: 16. The CDR3 contains 17 residues. For the CDR3, the DNA is TGTGCCAGCACCCCCGGGACAGGGTCTTTCTCGCTCTACGAGCAGTACTTC. Translated: CASTPGTGSFSLYEQYF.

The gene calls are TRBV6-2 or TRBV6-3 and TRBJ2-7; a possible D gene is TRBD1 (6 bases). V lost 6 bases and J lost 1, with 16 bases in between. Per germline, CDR1 MNHEY and CDR2 SVGEGT. This CDR3 is built from 15 residues. The CDR3 loop is CASSPDSYGSYEQYF. CDR3 bases: TGTGCCAGCAGCCCGGACAGCTACGGATCCTACGAGCAGTACTTC.

Points on this clone: Other DNA sequences from this sample encode an identical CDR3 as well. V usage is TRBV5-6 and J usage is TRBJ1-6; D ambiguous. The CDR3 is 17 residues long. V lost 4 bases and J lost 0, with 14 bases in between. The germline CDR1 and CDR2 sequences are SGHDT and YYEEEE. The CDR3 DNA follows: TGTGCCAGCAGCCCGGGCCGGGCCGGCTCCTATAATTCACCCCTCCACTTT. It specifies CASSPGRAGSYNSPLHF. Combining the CDR3 with reference TRBV5-6 and TRBJ1-6 gives the whole variable domain DAGVTQSPTHLIKTRGQQVTLRCSPKSGHDTVSWYQQALGQGPQFIFQYYEEEERQRGNFPDRFSGHQFPNYSSELNVNALLLGDSALYLCASSPGRAGSYNSPLHFGNGTRLTVT.

The chain employs TRBV9 and TRBJ2-4; 7 bases are shared with TRBD2. V gave up 3 bases and J gave up 8 bases; unmatched junction bases: 5. This CDR3 has 13 residues. Germline CDR1 and CDR2: SGDLS and YYNGEE. This CDR3 is CASSASSGDIQYF. In DNA, the CDR3 is TGTGCCAGCAGCGCCTCCAGCGGGGACATTCAGTACTTC.

This clone was found once. CDR3 in DNA: TGTGCCAGTAGTATTATTAGCTCCCAGACCCAGTACTTC. Protein product: CASSIISSQTQYF. This chain links TRBV19 with TRBJ2-5; D unresolved. CDR3 size: 13 residues. Trimming removed 3 bases at V and 6 bases at J, with 11 bases between. From germline, CDR1 is LNHDA and CDR2 SQIVND (reference sequence).

This clone was seen a handful of times. This chain connects TRBV12-3 or TRBV12-4 to TRBJ1-1; D is ambiguous. The germline V and J ends were trimmed by 3 bases and 2 bases, with 7 bases remaining between them. This CDR3 comprises 13 residues. The CDR3 is CASSFGRNTEAFF. Written as DNA, the CDR3 is TGTGCCAGCAGTTTCGGGCGTAACACTGAAGCTTTCTTT.

This clone was counted a single time. V gene TRBV5-4 combines with J gene TRBJ2-4; D is tentatively TRBD1 or TRBD2 (6 bases each). Germline CDR1 is SGHNT and CDR2 is YYREEE (reference sequence). This CDR3 comprises 17 residues. The V end lost 3 bases, the J end lost 1 base, and 17 bases lay between the germline ends. DNA of the CDR3: TGTGCCAGCAGCTCTGGTAGGGGGGTGGAGGCCAAAAACATTCAGTACTTC. It is translated as CASSSGRGVEAKNIQYF.

The chain uses TRBV27 and TRBJ2-5; D remains unclear. Germline CDR1 MNHEY, CDR2 SMNVEV (reference sequence). CDR3 size: 11 residues. V was trimmed by 4 bases and J by 2 bases, leaving 2 bases between them. DNA of the CDR3: TGTGCCAGCAGTTCGCAAGAGACCCAGTACTTC. The encoded protein is CASSSQETQYF.

In this sample, this clone turned up once. The chain links TRBV7-2 to TRBJ2-1; 11 positions agree with TRBD2. The CDR3 sequence is 18 residues long. Germline trimming cut 8 bases from V and 0 bases from J; bases unmatched to any gene: 12. CDR1 SGHTA and CDR2 FQGNSA come from the germline V gene. CDR3 in amino acids: CASSSGGPALSSYNEQFF. The CDR3 region has the DNA TGTGCCAGCTCTAGCGGGGGGCCGGCATTAAGCTCCTACAATGAGCAGTTCTTC. Filled out from reference TRBV7-2 and TRBJ2-1, the complete variable domain reads GAGVSQSPSNKVTEKGKDVELRCDPISGHTALYWYRQSLGQGLEFLIYFQGNSAPDKSGLPSDRFSAERTGGSVSTLTIQRTQQEDSAVYLCASSSGGPALSSYNEQFFGPGTRLTVL.

This chain connects TRBV28 to TRBJ1-2; no clear D. Trimming left V 7 bases short and J 5 bases short, with 11 bases between. CDR3 length equals 12 residues. Germline V gene sequence: CDR1 MDHEN, CDR2 SYDVKM. In DNA, the CDR3 is TGTGCCAGCAAAGTGGGCGAATATGGCTACACCTTC. Amino acid sequence: CASKVGEYGYTF.

V gene TRBV5-5 combines with J gene TRBJ2-1; 8 nucleotides align to TRBD2. Germline-derived CDR1 and CDR2 are SGHKS and YYEKEE (reference sequence). Trimming removed 0 bases from V and 0 bases from J; junction bases left unmatched: 8. This CDR3 region has 18 residues. This CDR3 reads CASSLEIAGSSSYNEQFF. CDR3 bases: TGTGCCAGCAGCTTGGAGATAGCGGGGTCGAGCTCCTACAATGAGCAGTTCTTC. Filled out from reference TRBV5-5 and TRBJ2-1, the complete variable domain reads DAGVTQSPTHLIKTRGQQVTLRCSPISGHKSVSWYQQVLGQGPQFIFQYYEKEERGRGNFPDRFSARQFPNYSSELNVNALLLGDSALYLCASSLEIAGSSSYNEQFFGPGTRLTVL.

This rearrangement joins TRBV7-2 to TRBJ1-2, with 9 bases aligning to TRBD1. This CDR3 contains 15 residues. V lost 5 bases and J lost 4; bases outside the gene matches: 8. The germline gives CDR1 SGHTA, CDR2 FQGNSA. The CDR3 sequence: CASSISPTGGYGYTF. Written as DNA, the CDR3 is TGTGCCAGCAGCATTTCTCCGACAGGGGGCTATGGCTACACCTTC.

The chain couples TRBV7-3 to TRBJ1-2, with 9 nucleotides matching TRBD1. Trimming cost V 5 bases and J 8 bases; bases outside gene matches: 6. This CDR3 is built from 13 residues. Germline CDR1 is SGHTA and CDR2 is FQGTGA. The CDR3 reads CASSTRQGEGYTF. CDR3 DNA sequence: TGTGCCAGCAGCACCCGACAGGGGGAAGGCTACACCTTC.

CDR3 in amino acids: CASSIVTNTEAFF. Written as DNA, the CDR3 is TGTGCCAGCAGTATCGTTACGAACACTGAAGCTTTCTTT. V gene TRBV6-2 or TRBV6-3 combines with J gene TRBJ1-1, with D unresolved. V dropped 5 bases and J dropped 1 base, with 8 bases sitting between them. This CDR3 has 13 amino acids. Germline CDR1 MNHEY, CDR2 SVGEGT.

The chain links TRBV28 to TRBJ1-3, with D maybe TRBD1 (6 bases). The V end lost 3 bases, the J end lost 0 bases, and 12 bases lay between the germline ends. CDR1 is MDHEN and CDR2 is SYDVKM in the germline V gene. This CDR3 spans 16 amino acids. In DNA form, the CDR3 reads TGTGCCAGCAGTTTGTTGGACAGCCTCTCTGGAAACACCATATATTTT. Protein product: CASSLLDSLSGNTIYF.

This clone turned up a few times. V gene TRBV6-1 combines with J gene TRBJ2-6; D not certain. CDR1 MNHNS and CDR2 SASEGT come from the germline V gene. V lost 2 bases to trimming and J lost 0 bases, with 5 bases between them. CDR3 length equals 15 residues. CDR3 in DNA: TGTGCCAGCAGTGAATGGGGCTCTGGGGCCAACGTCCTGACTTTC. Its translation is CASSEWGSGANVLTF.

This chain links TRBV11-2 with TRBJ1-2; 9 positions match TRBD1. V lost 5 bases, J lost 8 bases, and 6 bases stayed unmatched. Germline V gene sequence: CDR1 SGHAT, CDR2 FQNNGV. The CDR3 has 13 amino acids. The CDR3, as DNA: TGTGCCAGCAGCGAGGACAGGGGAAGAGGCTACACCTTC. It encodes CASSEDRGRGYTF.

The chain recombines TRBV21-1 with TRBJ2-7; TRBD1 was called by the table and not checked on the DNA. TRBV21-1 is designated a pseudogene. The CDR3 is 14 amino acids. CDR3 region: CASRSGTDSYEQYF. For the CDR3, the DNA is TGTGCCAGCAGATCCGGGACAGACTCCTACGAGCAGTACTTC.

This chain uses TRBV6-2 or TRBV6-3 with TRBJ2-5; tentatively, D is TRBD1 (6 bases). CDR1 and CDR2 (germline): MNHEY, SVGEGT. This CDR3 spans 16 amino acids. V was cut by 0 bases and J by 1 base, with 12 bases left in between. CDR3 bases: TGTGCCAGCAGTTACTCTACAGGGATGTTCCAAGAGACCCAGTACTTC. The encoded protein is CASSYSTGMFQETQYF.